The sequence of this TCR beta chain was determined in a study of beta chain features in type 1 diabetes. About the study: Age, gender and cell yields were similar between patients and healthy donors.

Regarding the study as a whole: Shortening of TCRB CDR3s, moderate but significant, appeared in all four CD4+ subsets of Type 1 diabetes patients. For patients and controls alike, PCR might favor shorter templates to the same degree. Type 1 diabetes patients had VDJ junctions that carried fewer insertions and more deletions.

With V trimmed by 10 bases and J by 5 bases, 10 bases remained unmatched. The V gene's germline CDR1 is SEHNR and CDR2 FQNEAQ (reference sequence). This CDR3 has 13 amino acids. Every bit of the isolated RNA underwent reverse transcription, so sequencing read expressed TCRB transcripts. It was found that naive, central memory and regulatory T cell samples averaged around 3.7 million reads. Sequencing was performed with immunoSEQ multiplex PCR; in TCRdb, only in-frame clones are kept and a portion is missing. The sample lists 160,000 or so clones, about 8.1% occurring once. In the case of this clone: Its specificity is not known.

V and J are TRBV7-9 and TRBJ2-5, with TRBD2 matching over 7 bases. This receptor was taken from a woman aged 18-29 years with type 1 diabetes. The specimen sequenced was central memory CD4+ T cells from blood. CDR3 nucleotides: TGTGCCACTACCAAATGGGGAGGGGAGACCCAGTACTTC. This encodes CATTKWGGETQYF.